These 32 T cell receptor beta chains were all obtained from the same sample, sequenced in a study of cytomegalovirus exposure and HLA in healthy donors. Generated by immunoSEQ multiplex PCR, the TCRdb table keeps only in-frame clones and is missing some. The sample consists of 100,000 to 150,000 clones, more than 70% of them appearing once. The sequenced sample was PBMCs. The receptors were gathered from a man aged 25-45 years in good health and CMV-seronegative.

The chain employs TRBV5-6 and TRBJ1-6; D unclear. This CDR3 is built from 14 residues. Per germline, CDR1 SGHDT and CDR2 YYEEEE. V lost 1 base, J lost 10 bases, and 12 bases lay in between. CDR3 sequence: CASSLLRGQSPLHF. The CDR3 nucleotides read TGTGCCAGCAGCTTGCTGCGGGGTCAATCACCCCTCCACTTT.

This clone has ten or more counts. The rearrangement links TRBV28 to TRBJ1-3; 9 nucleotides agree with TRBD1. Trimming removed 5 bases from V and 0 bases from J; junction bases left unmatched: 8. Germline assignment: CDR1 MDHEN and CDR2 SYDVKM. The CDR3 has 17 residues. The CDR3 coding sequence is TGTGCCAGCAGTCACCTCGGACAGGGGAGCTCTGGAAACACCATATATTTT. It is translated as CASSHLGQGSSGNTIYF.

The rearrangement joins TRBV4-1 to TRBJ1-1; the D is unclear. V was cut by 1 base and J by 4 bases, with 7 bases left in between. Per germline, CDR1 MGHRA and CDR2 YSYEKL. The CDR3 has 13 residues. As DNA, the CDR3 is TGCGCCAGCAGCCAAGGGGCGACCACTGAAGCTTTCTTT. Its protein product is CASSQGATTEAFF.

The chain is built from TRBV7-3 and TRBJ2-1; D not resolved. Germline loops: CDR1 SGHTA, CDR2 FQGTGA. Trimming removed 2 bases from V and 3 bases from J, with 8 bases in between. The CDR3 runs to 14 residues. The CDR3 DNA sequence: TGTGCCAGCAGCTTAGGCCACAGCTACAATGAGCAGTTCTTC. This sequence encodes CASSLGHSYNEQFF.

The V gene is TRBV12-5, the J gene TRBJ1-2; the match to TRBD1 covers 10 bases. Germline lookup yields CDR1 LGHNT and CDR2 FRNRAP. The junction had 9 bases not matched to a gene; V was cut back by 4 bases and J by 7 bases. The CDR3 is 15 amino acids. In DNA, the CDR3 is TGTGCTAGTGGTTCAACGACAGGGGGCCGGAGTGGCTACACCTTC. Amino acid sequence: CASGSTTGGRSGYTF.

This chain connects TRBV6-1 to TRBJ2-1; 9 bases fit TRBD2. J was trimmed by 5 bases and V by 7 bases; bases with no gene match: 6. This CDR3 comprises 14 residues. Germline CDR1 is MNHNS and CDR2 is SASEGT. CDR3 in amino acids: CASTPGLANNEQFF. The CDR3 DNA is TGTGCCAGCACCCCGGGACTAGCTAACAATGAGCAGTTCTTC.

J is TRBJ1-2 and V is TRBV9; a weak D match, TRBD1 (6 bases). Germline CDR1 is SGDLS and CDR2 is YYNGEE. The CDR3 length is 16 residues. V was pared by 3 bases and J by 0 bases, with 15 bases between. This CDR3 reads CASSGLDSASNYGYTF. The DNA for the CDR3 is TGTGCCAGCAGCGGATTGGACAGCGCCTCTAACTATGGCTACACCTTC.

CDR3 DNA: TGTGCCAGCAGCAAACCGACACCGGGACTAGCAGCCTACGAGCAGTACTTC. Residues: CASSKPTPGLAAYEQYF. This sequence joins TRBV7-9 and TRBJ2-7; 9 nucleotides align to TRBD2. The J segment lost 2 bases and the V segment lost 5 bases, leaving 13 bases of the junction unmatched. Germline assignment: CDR1 SEHNR and CDR2 FQNEAQ (reference sequence). This CDR3 has 17 amino acids.

The chain couples TRBV29-1 to TRBJ2-7; a possible D gene is TRBD2 (5 bases). The CDR3 contains 13 residues. Trimming cost V 4 bases and J 6 bases, with 16 bases left between them. Germline CDR1 is SQVTM and CDR2 is ANQGSEA. In DNA form, the CDR3 reads TGCAGCGTTGGCTCTCCCTTTCGGGGCGAGCAGTACTTC. It yields the protein CSVGSPFRGEQYF.

The chain couples TRBV28 to TRBJ2-1; D not resolved. This CDR3 comprises 15 residues. Germline V gene lookup returns CDR1 MDHEN and CDR2 SYDVKM. V was shortened by 6 bases and J by 2 bases, with 14 bases between the two germline ends. The DNA for the CDR3 is TGTGCCAGCAGCCCGAATAGGAGAACCTACAATGAGCAGTTCTTC. Encoded protein: CASSPNRRTYNEQFF.

The chain is built from TRBV4-3 and TRBJ2-1; D is unresolved. The CDR3 consists of 15 residues. The germline V gene encodes CDR1 LGHNA and CDR2 YSLEER. With 1 base removed from V and 5 bases from J, the gap between germline ends came to 12 bases. The chain's CDR3 is CASSQGPNPHNEQFF. The CDR3 bases are TGCGCCAGCAGCCAAGGGCCGAACCCCCACAATGAGCAGTTCTTC.

In DNA form, the CDR3 reads TGTGCCATCAGGGCACAGGGATCTGGAAACACCATATATTTT. It encodes CAIRAQGSGNTIYF. V usage is TRBV10-3 and J usage is TRBJ1-3; perhaps TRBD1 as D (6 bases). Trimming shortened V by 6 bases and J by 1 base, and 10 bases separated the two germline ends. The CDR3 runs 14 residues. Germline V CDR1 and CDR2: ENHRY, SYGVKD.

The chain recombines TRBV6-5 with TRBJ2-3, with TRBD1 identical over 8 bases. V shed 6 bases, J shed 2 bases, and the junction held 4 bases outside the gene matches. The CDR3 length is 14 residues. Germline V lookup: CDR1 MNHEY, CDR2 SVGAGI. Here the CDR3 reads CASSRTGTTDTQYF. DNA of the CDR3: TGTGCCAGCAGCCGGACAGGGACCACAGATACGCAGTATTTT.

This rearrangement joins TRBV18 to TRBJ1-2; TRBD1 agrees at 8 bases. In germline, CDR1 is KGHSH, CDR2 LQKENI. The length of the CDR3 is 13 residues. After removal of 6 bases from V and 5 bases from J, the junction contained 5 bases not matched to a gene. CDR3 in amino acids: CASSFDRGYGYTF. CDR3 DNA sequence: TGTGCCAGCTCTTTCGACAGGGGATATGGCTACACCTTC.

The rearrangement links TRBV27 to TRBJ1-2, with 9 bases identical to TRBD1. Germline trimming cut 6 bases from V and 9 bases from J; bases unmatched to any gene: 11. The CDR3 runs 14 residues. CDR1 MNHEY and CDR2 SMNVEV come from the germline V gene (reference sequence). This CDR3 is CASRLPGQGASYTF. CDR3 coding DNA: TGTGCCAGCAGGCTACCGGGACAGGGAGCGAGCTACACCTTC.

The rearrangement links TRBV6-1 to TRBJ2-1; TRBD2 agrees at 11 bases. The ends lost 7 bases at V and 9 bases at J; junction bases unmatched: 11. This CDR3 is 15 amino acids long. Germline V lookup: CDR1 MNHNS, CDR2 SASEGT. The CDR3 sequence is CASNMRTSGSREQFF. The DNA of the CDR3 is TGTGCCAGCAACATGAGAACTAGCGGGAGTCGTGAGCAGTTCTTC.

This chain connects TRBV7-2 to TRBJ2-1; TRBD2 aligns across 8 bases. CDR3 length: 16 amino acids. Germline CDR1 is SGHTA and CDR2 is FQGNSA. V trimming: 4 bases; J trimming: 6 bases; junction bases outside the gene matches: 11. The CDR3 nucleotides read TGTGCCAGCAGCTCGGGTGGGCTAGCGGGTATCAATGAGCAGTTCTTC. Amino acid sequence: CASSSGGLAGINEQFF.

The chain uses TRBV30 and TRBJ1-5; possible D gene TRBD1, 6 bases. Germline V gene lookup returns CDR1 GTSNPN and CDR2 SVGIG (reference sequence). V dropped 5 bases and J dropped 3 bases, with 20 bases sitting between them. This CDR3 is 16 amino acids long. CDR3 sequence (DNA): TGTGCCTGGGTCGCGCAGGGGCAAGGAAACAATCAGCCCCAGCATTTT. It codes for CAWVAQGQGNNQPQHF.

This clone appeared once. The rearrangement links TRBV6-5 to TRBJ1-3; D gene uncertain. Germline V gene lookup returns CDR1 MNHEY and CDR2 SVGAGI. The CDR3 runs to 16 residues. V dropped 0 bases and J dropped 0 bases, with 9 bases sitting between them. CDR3 sequence (DNA): TGTGCCAGCAGTTACTCGAGGGCCCTCTCTGGAAACACCATATATTTT. Its translation: CASSYSRALSGNTIYF.

The V gene is TRBV30, the J gene TRBJ2-2; D gene ambiguous. V lost 2 bases and J 5 bases, leaving 3 bases between the germline ends. CDR3 length equals 11 residues. CDR1 GTSNPN and CDR2 SVGIG come from the germline V gene (reference sequence). In DNA form, the CDR3 reads TGTGCCTGGAGTCCTACCGGGGAGCTGTTTTTT. Translating gives CAWSPTGELFF.

Notes on this clone: Other DNA variants within this sample encode the same CDR3. The chain is built from TRBV5-1 and TRBJ2-1; 7 nucleotides match TRBD1. The CDR3 totals 14 residues. Germline V gene sequence: CDR1 SGHRS, CDR2 YFSETQ. After removal of 0 bases from V and 4 bases from J, the junction contained 1 base not matched to a gene. The CDR3 DNA follows: TGCGCCAGCAGCTTGGGGGACAGTTACAATGAGCAGTTCTTC. Translating gives CASSLGDSYNEQFF.

The chain has TRBV25-1 and TRBJ1-1; 7 nucleotides line up with TRBD1. Germline V gene data show CDR1 as MGHDK and CDR2 as SYGVNS. With V trimmed by 7 bases and J by 7 bases, 6 bases remained unmatched. The CDR3 has 12 amino acids. CDR3 protein: CASKRGLVEAFF. Written as DNA, the CDR3 is TGTGCCAGCAAAAGGGGGCTGGTTGAAGCTTTCTTT.

The genes are TRBV19 and TRBJ2-7, with 7 nucleotides matching TRBD2. Germline values: CDR1 LNHDA, CDR2 SQIVND (reference sequence). The ends lost 8 bases at V and 4 bases at J; junction bases unmatched: 14. The CDR3 extends over 15 amino acids. The CDR3 loop is CASGRPAGTQYEQYF. CDR3 coding DNA: TGTGCCAGTGGCCGTCCAGCGGGAACCCAATACGAGCAGTACTTC.

The genes are TRBV5-1 and TRBJ1-1; no clear D. The CDR3 sequence is 13 residues long. V lost 3 bases, J lost 1 base, and 7 bases lay in between. The germline V gene encodes CDR1 SGHRS and CDR2 YFSETQ. The CDR3 DNA follows: TGCGCCAGCAGCTATGCGTGGAACACTGAAGCTTTCTTT. Residues: CASSYAWNTEAFF.

The chain uses TRBV6-5 and TRBJ2-2; TRBD2 matches 10 bases. V lost 2 bases and J lost 6; bases outside the gene matches: 3. The CDR3 contains 15 residues. Germline CDR1 reads MNHEY; CDR2 reads SVGAGI. This chain's CDR3 is CASSYLAGVAGELFF. Written as DNA, the CDR3 is TGTGCCAGCAGTTACCTAGCGGGAGTGGCCGGGGAGCTGTTTTTT.

This clone has a single count. This chain links TRBV6-5 with TRBJ2-7; D is possibly TRBD1 (6 bases). CDR1 MNHEY and CDR2 SVGAGI come from the germline V gene. The CDR3 is made up of 13 amino acids. Trimming shortened V by 5 bases and J by 2 bases, and 10 bases separated the two germline ends. The CDR3 bases are TGTGCCAGCAGTGATGGGGGCCCCTACGAGCAGTACTTC. Translation gives CASSDGGPYEQYF.

V gene TRBV29-1 combines with J gene TRBJ2-7; 7 nucleotides agree with TRBD2. CDR3 length: 15 residues. Germline CDR1 is SQVTM and CDR2 is ANQGSEA. With 1 base clipped from V and 2 bases from J, the junction kept 8 bases outside the gene matches. CDR3: CSVEGGEGRPYEQYF. The CDR3 DNA reads TGCAGCGTTGAAGGAGGGGAGGGTAGGCCCTACGAGCAGTACTTC.

The J gene is TRBJ1-4, the V gene TRBV5-1; tentative D call: TRBD1 (5 bases). Deletions cut 6 bases from V and 8 bases from J, with 14 bases between. This CDR3 has 13 residues. Per germline, CDR1 SGHRS and CDR2 YFSETQ. The CDR3 spells CASTMGQGEKLFF. The CDR3 DNA follows: TGCGCCAGCACGATGGGCCAGGGAGAAAAACTGTTTTTT.

The chain recombines TRBV9 with TRBJ2-2; TRBD2 aligns across 7 bases. The CDR3 has 17 amino acids. The trim removed 1 base at V and 0 bases at J, leaving 6 bases unmatched. Germline V gene data show CDR1 as SGDLS and CDR2 as YYNGEE. CDR3 protein: CASSVRVLAANTGELFF. Written as DNA, the CDR3 is TGTGCCAGCAGCGTAAGGGTCCTAGCGGCGAACACCGGGGAGCTGTTTTTT. Drawing the rest from reference TRBV9 and TRBJ2-2, the complete variable domain is DSGVTQTPKHLITATGQRVTLRCSPRSGDLSVYWYQQSLDQGLQFLIQYYNGEERAKGNILERFSAQQFPDLHSELNLSSLELGDSALYFCASSVRVLAANTGELFFGEGSRLTVL.

This chain connects TRBV6-4 to TRBJ2-1, with 9 bases aligning to TRBD2. The CDR3 has 15 residues. Germline V gene sequence: CDR1 MRHNA, CDR2 SNTAGT. Trimming removed 1 base from V and 8 bases from J; junction bases left unmatched: 6. The CDR3 loop reads CASSDYSGSSYEQFF. CDR3 bases: TGTGCCAGCAGTGACTATAGCGGGAGTAGCTATGAGCAGTTCTTC.

This chain connects TRBV13 to TRBJ1-2, with a tentative D call TRBD1 (5 bases). Per the germline V gene, CDR1 is PRHDT and CDR2 is FYEKMQ (reference sequence). Between the trimmed V and J ends, which lost 0 bases and 4 bases, there was a span of 9 bases. The CDR3 covers 14 residues. CDR3 coding DNA: TGTGCCAGCAGCTTAGGCCGTACAGGCTATGGCTACACCTTC. Protein sequence: CASSLGRTGYGYTF.

J is TRBJ2-1 and V is TRBV7-2; 11 bases agree with TRBD1. V gave up 5 bases and J gave up 4 bases; unmatched junction bases: 4. This CDR3 is 15 amino acids long. Germline-derived CDR1 and CDR2 are SGHTA and FQGNSA. CDR3 bases: TGTGCCAGCAGCATACGGGACAGGGGGTACAATGAGCAGTTCTTC. This encodes CASSIRDRGYNEQFF.